This T cell receptor beta chain was recorded in a study of T-cell reconstitution after alpha-beta-depleted transplantation in children. Comments on this clonotype: The target antigen is unknown.

TCRbeta library preparation incorporated unique molecular identifiers. In TCRdb, the PCR reads were re-called with MiXCR into one record per CDR3 protein. The sample yields hundreds of thousands of distinct CDR3 sequences, about 16% seen once. Regarding the study as a whole: About two months after transplant, alpha-beta T cells reportedly came from several hundred expanded graft clones.

The V and J ends lost 4 bases and 3 bases respectively, with 16 bases between them. The V gene's germline CDR1 is KGHSH and CDR2 LQKENI. The CDR3 contains 15 residues. The chain employs TRBV18 and TRBJ2-7; D gene uncertain. Here the sequenced sample was PBMCs, mostly from graft donor cells, taken 360 days after TCRalphabeta/CD19-depleted stem cell transplant. The TCR comes from a boy less than two years old who had a stem cell transplant for Wiskott-Aldrich syndrome, so the T cells may come from the graft donor. CDR3 DNA sequence: TGTGCCAGCTCACTACAAGGGCTAGTGGGCTACGAGCAGTACTTC. Translated: CASSLQGLVGYEQYF.